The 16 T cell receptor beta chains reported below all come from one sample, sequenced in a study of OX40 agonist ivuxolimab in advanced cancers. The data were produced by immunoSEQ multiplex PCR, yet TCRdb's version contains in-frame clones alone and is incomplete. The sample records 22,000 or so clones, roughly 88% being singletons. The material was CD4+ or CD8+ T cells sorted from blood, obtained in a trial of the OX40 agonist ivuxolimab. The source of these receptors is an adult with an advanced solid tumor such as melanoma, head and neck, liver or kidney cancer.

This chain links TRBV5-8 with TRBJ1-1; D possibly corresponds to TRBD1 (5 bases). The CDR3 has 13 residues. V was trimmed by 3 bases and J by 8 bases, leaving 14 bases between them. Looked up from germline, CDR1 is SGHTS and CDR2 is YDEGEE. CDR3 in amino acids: CASSWRYRDEAFF. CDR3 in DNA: TGTGCCAGCAGCTGGAGGTACCGGGACGAAGCTTTCTTT.

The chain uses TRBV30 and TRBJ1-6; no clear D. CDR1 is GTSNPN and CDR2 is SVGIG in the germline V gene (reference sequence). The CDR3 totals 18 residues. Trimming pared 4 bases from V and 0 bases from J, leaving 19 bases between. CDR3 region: CAWNMDPTASSYNSPLHF. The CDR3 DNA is TGTGCCTGGAACATGGACCCTACCGCGAGCTCCTATAATTCACCCCTCCACTTT.

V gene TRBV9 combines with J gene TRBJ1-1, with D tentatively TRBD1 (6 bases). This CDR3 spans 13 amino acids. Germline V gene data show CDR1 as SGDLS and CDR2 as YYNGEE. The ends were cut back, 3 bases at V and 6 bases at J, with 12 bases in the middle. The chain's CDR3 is CASSDGQPPEAFF. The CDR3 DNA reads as TGTGCCAGCAGCGACGGACAGCCACCTGAAGCTTTCTTT.

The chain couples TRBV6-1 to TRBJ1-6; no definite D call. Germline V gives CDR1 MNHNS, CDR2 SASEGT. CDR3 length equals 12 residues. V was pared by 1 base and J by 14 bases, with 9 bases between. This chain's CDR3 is CASSEVIQSLHF. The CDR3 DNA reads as TGTGCCAGCAGTGAAGTTATACAATCCCTCCACTTT.

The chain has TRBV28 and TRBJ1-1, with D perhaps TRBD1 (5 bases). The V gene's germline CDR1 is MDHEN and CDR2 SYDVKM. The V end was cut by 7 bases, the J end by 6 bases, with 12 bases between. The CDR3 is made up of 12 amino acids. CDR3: CASKTTVPEAFF. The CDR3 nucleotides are TGTGCCAGCAAGACGACAGTCCCTGAAGCTTTCTTT.

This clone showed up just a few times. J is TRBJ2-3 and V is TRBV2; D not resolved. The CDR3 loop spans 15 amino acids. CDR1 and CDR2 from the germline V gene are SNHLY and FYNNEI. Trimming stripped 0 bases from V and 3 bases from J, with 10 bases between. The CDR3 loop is CASSEASGFTDTQYF. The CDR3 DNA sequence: TGTGCCAGCAGTGAAGCGTCCGGTTTTACAGATACGCAGTATTTT.

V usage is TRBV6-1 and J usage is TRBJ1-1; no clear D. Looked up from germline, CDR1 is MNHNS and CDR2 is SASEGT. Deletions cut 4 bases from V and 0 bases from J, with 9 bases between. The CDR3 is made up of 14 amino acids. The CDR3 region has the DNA TGTGCCAGCAGTGGGGCGGGCATGAACACTGAAGCTTTCTTT. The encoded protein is CASSGAGMNTEAFF.

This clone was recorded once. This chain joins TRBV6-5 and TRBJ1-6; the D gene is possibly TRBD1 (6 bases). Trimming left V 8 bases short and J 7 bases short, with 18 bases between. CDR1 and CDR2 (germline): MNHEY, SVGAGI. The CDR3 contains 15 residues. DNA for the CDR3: TGTGCCAGCCAAGAAGGGGGGGCGTGGAATTCACCCCTCCACTTT. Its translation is CASQEGGAWNSPLHF.

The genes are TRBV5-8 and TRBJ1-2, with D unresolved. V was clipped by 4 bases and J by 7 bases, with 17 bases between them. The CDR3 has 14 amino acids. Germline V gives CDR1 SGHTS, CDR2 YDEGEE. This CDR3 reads CASSQKGERSGYTF. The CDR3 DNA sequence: TGTGCCAGCAGCCAGAAGGGAGAAAGGTCTGGCTACACCTTC.

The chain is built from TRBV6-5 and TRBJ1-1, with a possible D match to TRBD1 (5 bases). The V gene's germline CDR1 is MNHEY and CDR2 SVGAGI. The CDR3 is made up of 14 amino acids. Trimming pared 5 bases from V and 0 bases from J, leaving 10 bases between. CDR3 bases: TGTGCCAGCAGTCGTGGGACCATGAACACTGAAGCTTTCTTT. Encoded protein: CASSRGTMNTEAFF.

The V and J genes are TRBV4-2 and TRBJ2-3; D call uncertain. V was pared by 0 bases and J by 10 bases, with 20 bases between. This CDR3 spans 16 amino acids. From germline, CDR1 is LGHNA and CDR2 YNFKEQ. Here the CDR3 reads CASSQELSSRGESQYF. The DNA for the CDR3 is TGTGCCAGCAGCCAAGAATTGAGTTCCCGTGGTGAGTCGCAGTATTTT.

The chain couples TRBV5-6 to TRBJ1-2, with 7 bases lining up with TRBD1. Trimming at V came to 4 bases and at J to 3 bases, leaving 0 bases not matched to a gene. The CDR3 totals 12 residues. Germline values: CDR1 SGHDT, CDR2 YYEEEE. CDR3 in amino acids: CASSTGDYGYTF. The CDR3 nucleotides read TGTGCCAGCAGCACAGGGGACTATGGCTACACCTTC.

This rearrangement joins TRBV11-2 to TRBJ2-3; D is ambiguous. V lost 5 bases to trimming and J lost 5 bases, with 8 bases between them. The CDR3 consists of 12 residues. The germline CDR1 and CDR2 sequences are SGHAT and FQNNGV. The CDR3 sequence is CASSPTRDTQYF. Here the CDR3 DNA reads TGTGCCAGCAGCCCTACCCGAGATACGCAGTATTTT.

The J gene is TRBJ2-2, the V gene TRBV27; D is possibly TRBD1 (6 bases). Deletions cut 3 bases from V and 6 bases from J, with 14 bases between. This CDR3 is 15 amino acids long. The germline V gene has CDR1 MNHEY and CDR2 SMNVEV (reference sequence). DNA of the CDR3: TGTGCCAGCAGTTTCTCCGGGTCAGGGGCCGGGGAGCTGTTTTTT. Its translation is CASSFSGSGAGELFF.

The CDR3 DNA reads TGCGCCAGCAGCCCCACGCTGGCGGGGCTTGGCTACACCTTC. Its protein product is CASSPTLAGLGYTF. The chain has TRBV5-1 and TRBJ1-2, with a tentative D call TRBD1 (5 bases). Germline CDR1 reads SGHRS; CDR2 reads YFSETQ. Trimming left V 4 bases short and J 7 bases short, with 17 bases between. The CDR3 has 14 amino acids.

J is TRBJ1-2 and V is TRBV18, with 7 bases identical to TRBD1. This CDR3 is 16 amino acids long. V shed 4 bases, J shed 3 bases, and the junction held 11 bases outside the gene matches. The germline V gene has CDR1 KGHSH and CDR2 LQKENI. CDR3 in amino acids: CASSLNLQGSDYGYTF. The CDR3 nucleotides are TGTGCCAGCTCACTTAACCTACAGGGGTCAGACTATGGCTACACCTTC.